The 21 T cell receptor beta chains below all came from one sample that was sequenced in a study of blood T cell repertoires in COVID-19. TCRdb's table, derived via immunoSEQ multiplex PCR, lists solely in-frame clones and lacks some. Found here are some 94,000 clones, about nine tenths of them singletons; the top ten hold 0.85% to 1.3%. Specimen: peripheral blood. These receptors all stem from a human donor in a cohort sampled during active COVID-19.

CDR3 loop: CAISGSADYGYTF. DNA of the CDR3: TGTGCCATCAGTGGGTCAGCCGACTATGGCTACACCTTC. V is TRBV10-3 and J is TRBJ1-2; D remains ambiguous. V was cut by 4 bases and J by 3 bases, with 9 bases left in between. Germline CDR1 reads ENHRY; CDR2 reads SYGVKD. This CDR3 comprises 13 residues.

The V call is TRBV5-8, the J call TRBJ1-1; D not certain. Germline assignment: CDR1 SGHTS and CDR2 YDEGEE. The CDR3 totals 15 residues. V lost 0 bases and J 0 bases, leaving 9 bases between the germline ends. The CDR3 nucleotides read TGTGCCAGCAGCTTGGCGGGGAATATGAACACTGAAGCTTTCTTT. Translation: CASSLAGNMNTEAFF.

The rearrangement links TRBV4-1 to TRBJ2-7, with TRBD2 matching 9 bases. V dropped 4 bases and J dropped 3; count of bases not matched to a gene: 13. Germline CDR1 is MGHRA and CDR2 is YSYEKL. CDR3 size: 17 residues. In DNA, the CDR3 is TGCGCCAGCAGCCCACCGACCCCTAGCGGGGAAGGCTACGAGCAGTACTTC. Its protein is CASSPPTPSGEGYEQYF.

The chain couples TRBV18 to TRBJ1-1, with D possibly matching TRBD1 (6 bases). The length of the CDR3 is 13 residues. Trimming removed 2 bases at V and 10 bases at J, with 14 bases between. Germline lookup yields CDR1 KGHSH and CDR2 LQKENI. CDR3 loop: CASSPNRGGAAFF. CDR3 DNA sequence: TGTGCCAGCTCACCAAATAGGGGGGGCGCAGCTTTCTTT.

This chain links TRBV5-1 with TRBJ1-6; TRBD1 matches 8 bases. Germline-derived CDR1 and CDR2 are SGHRS and YFSETQ. Losses at the gene ends were 3 bases for V and 8 bases for J; bases not matched to a gene: 13. The CDR3 contains 17 residues. The CDR3, as DNA: TGCGCCAGCAGCTCACCCACAGGGGGAGTAGGAGATTCACCCCTCCACTTT. This sequence encodes CASSSPTGGVGDSPLHF.

CDR3 region: CASSLEGRQGAGYTF. In DNA, the CDR3 is TGTGCCAGCAGCTTAGAGGGGCGACAGGGGGCCGGCTACACCTTC. The chain has TRBV7-9 and TRBJ1-2; 10 bases fit TRBD1. V dropped 1 base and J dropped 8; count of bases not matched to a gene: 7. From germline, CDR1 is SEHNR and CDR2 FQNEAQ (reference sequence). The CDR3 spans 15 residues. Full variable domain (rest looked up from reference TRBV7-9 and TRBJ1-2): DTGVSQNPRHKITKRGQNVTFRCDPISEHNRLYWYRQTLGQGPEFLTYFQNEAQLEKSRLLSDRFSAERPKGSFSTLEIQRTEQGDSAMYLCASSLEGRQGAGYTFGSGTRLTVV.

The rearrangement joins TRBV6-1 to TRBJ2-7; 8 bases map to TRBD1. V lost 2 bases and J lost 5; bases outside the gene matches: 11. Germline lookup yields CDR1 MNHNS and CDR2 SASEGT. This CDR3 is built from 16 residues. This chain's CDR3 is CASSETPDRGRDEQYF. The CDR3 nucleotides read TGTGCCAGCAGTGAAACCCCCGACAGGGGAAGGGACGAGCAGTACTTC.

The rearrangement links TRBV12-3 or TRBV12-4 to TRBJ1-6; 7 bases are shared with TRBD1. The CDR3 totals 13 residues. V shed 5 bases and J 9 bases; nucleotides not matched to a gene: 4. The CDR3 here is CASSDRDSSPLHF. The CDR3 bases are TGTGCCAGCAGTGACAGGGATAGTTCACCCCTCCACTTT.

The chain combines TRBV2 with TRBJ2-5, with 7 positions matching TRBD2. V trimming: 1 base; J trimming: 1 base; junction bases outside the gene matches: 0. The length of the CDR3 is 14 residues. The germline CDR1 and CDR2 sequences are SNHLY and FYNNEI. In DNA form, the CDR3 reads TGTGCCAGCAGTGAAGGGGGGGGCCAAGAGACCCAGTACTTC. This sequence encodes CASSEGGGQETQYF.

This sequence joins TRBV7-2 and TRBJ1-2, with D possibly matching TRBD1 (6 bases). Germline V gives CDR1 SGHTA, CDR2 FQGNSA. Trimming removed 1 base at V and 4 bases at J, with 10 bases between. CDR3 length: 14 amino acids. The CDR3 region is CASSLGRGGYGYTF. CDR3 in DNA: TGTGCCAGCAGCTTAGGGCGAGGGGGCTATGGCTACACCTTC.

The chain has TRBV29-1 and TRBJ2-7; 10 bases align to TRBD2. The CDR3 is made up of 15 amino acids. With V trimmed by 3 bases and J by 1 base, 6 bases remained unmatched. CDR1 and CDR2 (germline): SQVTM, ANQGSEA. The CDR3 protein is CSVDNSGGTSYEQYF. CDR3 DNA sequence: TGCAGCGTTGATAATAGCGGGGGGACTTCCTACGAGCAGTACTTC.

This chain joins TRBV30 and TRBJ1-6; D possibly corresponds to TRBD1 (6 bases). This CDR3 is built from 15 residues. V was pared by 0 bases and J by 7 bases, with 13 bases between. Per the germline V gene, CDR1 is GTSNPN and CDR2 is SVGIG (reference sequence). The chain's CDR3 is CAWSVQGPLNSPLHF. CDR3 DNA: TGTGCCTGGAGTGTACAGGGTCCATTAAATTCACCCCTCCACTTT.

The V call is TRBV9, the J call TRBJ2-1; 8 nucleotides align to TRBD2. Germline V lookup: CDR1 SGDLS, CDR2 YYNGEE. The V segment lost 2 bases and the J segment 2 bases; nucleotides outside the gene matches: 3. The CDR3 runs to 15 residues. CDR3 sequence: CASSVGSGAYNEQFF. CDR3 DNA sequence: TGTGCCAGCAGCGTCGGTAGCGGGGCCTACAATGAGCAGTTCTTC.

The genes are TRBV5-8 and TRBJ2-3; the D gene is possibly TRBD2 (6 bases). V was trimmed by 5 bases and J by 4 bases, leaving 14 bases between them. CDR3 length: 14 residues. Germline V gives CDR1 SGHTS, CDR2 YDEGEE. Here the CDR3 DNA reads TGTGCCAGCAGAAAACTAGCTGGGGCAGATACGCAGTATTTT. This codes for CASRKLAGADTQYF.

The gene calls are TRBV7-9 and TRBJ1-1; D gene unclear. The CDR3 sequence is 15 residues long. Germline-derived CDR1 and CDR2 are SEHNR and FQNEAQ (reference sequence). The V end lost 4 bases, the J end lost 5 bases, and 17 bases lay between the germline ends. The CDR3 loop reads CASSSSLSGRTEAFF. The CDR3 DNA sequence: TGTGCCAGCAGCTCATCGCTTTCCGGGAGGACTGAAGCTTTCTTT.

J is TRBJ1-2 and V is TRBV9; TRBD1 might be the D (6 bases). V lost 3 bases to trimming and J lost 7 bases, with 7 bases between them. The CDR3 length is 11 residues. In germline, CDR1 is SGDLS, CDR2 YYNGEE. Written as DNA, the CDR3 is TGTGCCAGCAGCGACAGGGTTGGCTACACCTTC. Its translation: CASSDRVGYTF.

The chain has TRBV28 and TRBJ2-3; 7 bases align to TRBD2. This CDR3 is built from 14 residues. Losses at the gene ends were 6 bases for V and 0 bases for J; bases not matched to a gene: 3. Germline values: CDR1 MDHEN, CDR2 SYDVKM. CDR3 sequence: CASRGGVSTDTQYF. Here the CDR3 DNA reads TGTGCCAGCAGGGGGGGGGTAAGCACAGATACGCAGTATTTT.

The chain combines TRBV7-2 with TRBJ2-3, with 9 bases fitting TRBD2. With 3 bases clipped from V and 1 base from J, the junction kept 2 bases outside the gene matches. This CDR3 spans 15 amino acids. Germline V gene data show CDR1 as SGHTA and CDR2 as FQGNSA. CDR3 amino acids: CASSFRTSGTDTQYF. The CDR3 bases are TGTGCCAGCAGCTTCCGGACTAGCGGCACAGATACGCAGTATTTT.

A single count supports this clone. The V and J genes are TRBV28 and TRBJ1-4; D is uncertain. The CDR3 totals 14 residues. Germline loops: CDR1 MDHEN, CDR2 SYDVKM. Trimming left V 1 base short and J 7 bases short, with 10 bases between. The CDR3 loop reads CASSLLQSREKLFF. For the CDR3, the DNA is TGTGCCAGCAGTTTATTACAGTCCCGTGAAAAACTGTTTTTT.

The V call is TRBV25-1, the J call TRBJ1-2; 9 positions match TRBD1. The length of the CDR3 is 16 residues. Germline CDR1 and CDR2: MGHDK and SYGVNS. Losses at the gene ends were 1 base for V and 6 bases for J; bases not matched to a gene: 9. In DNA form, the CDR3 reads TGTGCCAGCAGTGAATCGGGCTGGGACAGGGCGGATGGCTACACCTTC. It encodes CASSESGWDRADGYTF.

J is TRBJ2-7 and V is TRBV28; tentatively, D is TRBD2 (7 bases). Trimming removed 3 bases at V and 4 bases at J, with 13 bases between. The CDR3 has 14 amino acids. Germline V gene lookup returns CDR1 MDHEN and CDR2 SYDVKM. The CDR3 DNA is TGTGCCAGCAGTTTTGGGGGGGCGAGGTACGAGCAGTACTTC. Amino acids: CASSFGGARYEQYF.